Described below is a single T cell receptor (beta chain) sequence and its context. Its target is unknown. The data stem from a study of graft-versus-host responses after intestinal transplantation. Assay: immunoSEQ multiplex PCR; the TCRdb copy retains only in-frame clones and omits some. The sample includes 50,000 to 75,000 clones, almost 95% of them seen just once. With 5 bases removed from V and 4 bases from J, the gap between germline ends came to 18 bases. The V gene's germline CDR1 is MNHEY and CDR2 SVGAGI. This CDR3 contains 15 residues. The clonotype was recovered from a human donor who was the organ donor for an intestinal transplant. The source material was unstimulated CD4+ T cells sorted from spleen or lymph node cells, sampled before transplant. The chain links TRBV6-5 to TRBJ2-7; perhaps TRBD2 as D (7 bases). CDR3 DNA: TGTGCCAGCAGTACATTGGGAGGGGGATTATACGAGCAGTACTTC. As protein: CASSTLGGGLYEQYF.